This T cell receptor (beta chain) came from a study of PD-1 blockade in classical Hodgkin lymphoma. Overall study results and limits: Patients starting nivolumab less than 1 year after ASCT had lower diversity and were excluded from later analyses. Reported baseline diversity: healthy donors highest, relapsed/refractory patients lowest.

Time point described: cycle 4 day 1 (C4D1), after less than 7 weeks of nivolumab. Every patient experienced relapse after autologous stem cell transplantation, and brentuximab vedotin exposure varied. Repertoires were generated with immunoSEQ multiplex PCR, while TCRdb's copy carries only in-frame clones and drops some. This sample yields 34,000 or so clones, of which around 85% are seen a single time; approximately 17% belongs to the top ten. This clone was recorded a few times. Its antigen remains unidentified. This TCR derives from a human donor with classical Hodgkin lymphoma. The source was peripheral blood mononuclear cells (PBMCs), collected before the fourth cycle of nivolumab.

This chain's CDR3 is CASSFVSDNQPQHF. The CDR3 coding sequence is TGTGCCAGCAGTTTCGTGTCCGACAATCAGCCCCAGCATTTT. This sequence joins TRBV28 and TRBJ1-5; D remains unclear. The germline gives CDR1 MDHEN, CDR2 SYDVKM. This CDR3 spans 14 amino acids. The V end was cut by 3 bases, the J end by 3 bases, with 9 bases between.